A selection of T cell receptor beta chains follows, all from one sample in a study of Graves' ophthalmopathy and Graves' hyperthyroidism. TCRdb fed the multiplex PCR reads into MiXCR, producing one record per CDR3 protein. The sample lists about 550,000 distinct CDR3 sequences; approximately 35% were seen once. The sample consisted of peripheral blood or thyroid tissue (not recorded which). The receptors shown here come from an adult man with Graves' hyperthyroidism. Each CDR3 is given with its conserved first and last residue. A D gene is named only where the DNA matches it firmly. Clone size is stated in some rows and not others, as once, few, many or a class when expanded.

TGTGCCAGCAGCCCTAGACACAGCTATGGCTACACCTTC	CASSPRHSYGYTF	many	.	TRBV11-1	TRBJ1-2
TGCGCCAGCAGCCAAAGCCCCCTAGACTCCTACGAGCAGTACTTC	CASSQSPLDSYEQYF	.	.	TRBV7-9	TRBJ2-7
TGTGCCAGCAGTTACTCGAACGAGTTGAACACTGAAGCTTTCTTT	CASSYSNELNTEAFF	many	.	TRBV6-2/TRBV6-3	TRBJ1-1
TGTGCCAGCCAGGGGGCGGGGGTTAACACCGGGGAGCTGTTTTTT	CASQGAGVNTGELFF	many	.	TRBV2	TRBJ2-2
TGCGCCAGCAGCCCGGGACAGGGCCCGAACGGGGAGCTGTTTTTT	CASSPGQGPNGELFF	few	TRBD1	TRBV7-9	TRBJ2-2
TGTGCCACTTCCAAGGGCCTGGGCGATCAGCCCCAGCATTTT	CATSKGLGDQPQHF	many	.	TRBV19	TRBJ1-5
TGTGCCAGCAAACGAAGCTCCTACGAGCAGTACTTC	CASKRSSYEQYF	.	.	TRBV6-2/TRBV6-3	TRBJ2-7
TGTGCCAGTAGTCAAGTGGGGGGCTTCGTCGGAAACACCATATATTTT	CASSQVGGFVGNTIYF	few	.	TRBV19	TRBJ1-3
TGCAGCACCCTGGGCAGTGCCTACGAGCAGTACTTC	CSTLGSAYEQYF	.	.	TRBV29-1	TRBJ2-7
TGTGCCAGCAGTATGACCGGGACTAGCGGGGAGACCCAGTACTTC	CASSMTGTSGETQYF	many	TRBD2	TRBV6-5	TRBJ2-5
TGTGCCAGCAGCGCCCGGCTGGGGGGCACAGATACGCAGTATTTT	CASSARLGGTDTQYF	.	.	TRBV7-2	TRBJ2-3
TGTGCCAGCAGCCAAGAGTTTGGCTGTGGCTACACCTTC	CASSQEFGCGYTF	.	.	TRBV7-2	TRBJ1-2
TGTGCCAGTGGGGGGAATACTGGGGGCTACACCTTC	CASGGNTGGYTF	.	.	TRBV19	TRBJ1-2
TGTGCCAGCAGCTTAGGACAGGGTAGTGAAGCTTTCTTT	CASSLGQGSEAFF	many	TRBD1	TRBV7-6	TRBJ1-1
TGTGCCAGCGGAGGGACAGGGGGGGAACAGCCCCAGCATTTT	CASGGTGGEQPQHF	many	TRBD1	TRBV6-1	TRBJ1-5
TGTGCCAGCAGTTTTGAGATGGGTGGGGGTGGCGATGAGCAGTTCTTC	CASSFEMGGGGDEQFF	.	.	TRBV5-1	TRBJ2-1
TGTGCCAGCAGACCCAGACAGGGCTCCTACGAGCAGTACTTC	CASRPRQGSYEQYF	many	TRBD1	TRBV6-5	TRBJ2-7
TGCAGTGCTAGCCTTACGGGACGCACAGATACGCAGTATTTT	CSASLTGRTDTQYF	few	.	TRBV20-1	TRBJ2-3
TGTGCCAGCAGCTCCAGGACAAGAAACACTGAAGCTCTCTTT	CASSSRTRNTEALF	.	.	TRBV7-9	TRBJ1-1
TGTGCCAGCAGTGATTACAGGGGCTATGGCTACACCTTC	CASSDYRGYGYTF	many	TRBD1	TRBV2	TRBJ1-2
TGCAGCGTTGAAGATCCCGGACAGGGATATGGCTACACCTTC	CSVEDPGQGYGYTF	many	TRBD1	TRBV29-1	TRBJ1-2
TGTGCCAGCAGTTTGCCCGACAGGGTCGGCTACACCTTC	CASSLPDRVGYTF	.	TRBD1	TRBV7-9	TRBJ1-2
TGTGCCACCAGCAGAGATCAGGCAGGGGGTAGTCGGCAGTTCTTC	CATSRDQAGGSRQFF	few	TRBD1	TRBV15	TRBJ2-1
TGTGCCAGCAGCGGCCGACTAGCGGGAAGATCCTACGAGCAGTACTTC	CASSGRLAGRSYEQYF	many	TRBD2	TRBV9	TRBJ2-7
TGCAGCCTTGACCCGGGACAGGGGAACGGCTACACCTTC	CSLDPGQGNGYTF	.	TRBD1	TRBV29-1	TRBJ1-2
TGTGCCAGCAGCGGTCAGATGGACAGTTCGAACAACTATGGCTACACCTTC	CASSGQMDSSNNYGYTF	once	.	TRBV9	TRBJ1-2
TGTGCCATCAGTGAGGCTGGACTAGCGGGAGACACCGGGGAGCTGTTTTTT	CAISEAGLAGDTGELFF	many	TRBD2	TRBV10-3	TRBJ2-2
TGTGCCAGCAGCGCGGGACAGGCAAGGGACACCGGGGAGCTGTTTTTT	CASSAGQARDTGELFF	many	TRBD1	TRBV9	TRBJ2-2
TGTGCCAGCGGGGACTCGAGCTCTGGAAACACCATATATTTT	CASGDSSSGNTIYF	many	.	TRBV12-3/TRBV12-4	TRBJ1-3
TGTGCCAGCTCACCACTGGACAGCTCCTACGAGCAGTACTTC	CASSPLDSSYEQYF	.	.	TRBV18	TRBJ2-7
TGTGCCAGCAGCTTCACCCGGACTAGCGGGGAGCTGTTTTTT	CASSFTRTSGELFF	.	TRBD2	TRBV7-9	TRBJ2-2
TGTGCCAGCCGAACCGGGGGGCTTTCTTCCGGCTACACCTTC	CASRTGGLSSGYTF	few	.	TRBV2	TRBJ1-2
TGTGCCAGCAGCGTAGGCCCCGGGACTAGCAGCTACGAGCAGTACTTC	CASSVGPGTSSYEQYF	many	TRBD2	TRBV9	TRBJ2-7
TGTGCCAGCAGTGGACAGGGCTCCCGCTCTGGAAACACCATATATTTT	CASSGQGSRSGNTIYF	many	TRBD1	TRBV9	TRBJ1-3
TGTGCCAGCAGTGAATGGGGACAAGGGCCTTCCTACGAGCAGTACTTC	CASSEWGQGPSYEQYF	few	.	TRBV6-5	TRBJ2-7
TGTGCCAGCAGCAAGACCACATATTTT	CASSKTTYF	.	.	TRBV7-2	TRBJ1-3
TGTGCCAGCAGCTTAGTAGGGGAAACTGAAGCTTTCTTT	CASSLVGETEAFF	many	.	TRBV7-9	TRBJ1-1
TGTGCCAGCAGCTTAGATATCCAAGAGACCCAGCATTTT	CASSLDIQETQHF	once	.	TRBV7-9	TRBJ1-5
TGTGCCAGCAGCCCTAGGAGGCAGCAAGAGACCCAGTACTTC	CASSPRRQQETQYF	many	.	TRBV9	TRBJ2-5
TGTGCCAGCAGTTCGCCAGGGGTTCTCAACGAGCAGTACTTC	CASSSPGVLNEQYF	.	.	TRBV28	TRBJ2-7
TGTGCCAGCCAAACAGGGCAGGAGACCCAGTACTTC	CASQTGQETQYF	many	.	TRBV2	TRBJ2-5
TGTGCCAGCAGCGCAAACAGGGATTCTGTAGTATTACCTTACCAAGAGACCCAGTACTTC	CASSANRDSVVLPYQETQYF	.	.	TRBV9	TRBJ2-5
TGTGCCAGCAGCTTGGGGATAGGATCCTACGAGCAGTACTTC	CASSLGIGSYEQYF	.	.	TRBV7-2	TRBJ2-7
TGTGCCAGCAGTATACAGGGTTCCTATGGCTACACCTTC	CASSIQGSYGYTF	many	.	TRBV5-8	TRBJ1-2
TGTGCCAGCAGCTCGTCACTAGGGGCAGAGACCCAGTACTTC	CASSSSLGAETQYF	many	.	TRBV7-2	TRBJ2-5
TGCGCCAGCAGCATGATGCTAGCGGGAGCAGGCAATGAGCAGTTCTTC	CASSMMLAGAGNEQFF	.	TRBD2	TRBV5-1	TRBJ2-1
TGTGCCACCAGTGATTTCCCAGGGGTGGATTCCGGGGAGCTGTTTTTT	CATSDFPGVDSGELFF	many	.	TRBV24-1	TRBJ2-2
TGTGCCAGCAGTTTAGCATCTATCGGGGGCCAGTACTTC	CASSLASIGGQYF	many	.	TRBV28	TRBJ2-5
TGTGCCAGCAGTCAGGCGACAGGGGCCTACGAGCAGTACTTC	CASSQATGAYEQYF	few	TRBD1	TRBV28	TRBJ2-7
TGCAGTGCTAGAGATATCTTGACAGGGGGTTCACCCCTCCACTTT	CSARDILTGGSPLHF	once	TRBD1	TRBV29-1	TRBJ1-6
TGTGCCAGCAGTTCCAACAGGGTGGATCAGCCCCAGCATTTT	CASSSNRVDQPQHF	many	.	TRBV6-1	TRBJ1-5
TGTGCCACCAGTGATGGATCGGGGAGTACGGATGAAAAACTGTTTTTT	CATSDGSGSTDEKLFF	few	.	TRBV24-1	TRBJ1-4
TGTGCCAGCAGCTTATCGGTGGGGGGCGATGAGCAGTTCTTC	CASSLSVGGDEQFF	.	.	TRBV7-8	TRBJ2-1
TGCAGCGGCAGGACTAGCGGGGGGGCCAACGTCCTGACTTTC	CSGRTSGGANVLTF	.	TRBD2	TRBV29-1	TRBJ2-6
TGTGCCAGCAGCTGGAGGACTAGGGGGATAGAGACCCAGTACTTC	CASSWRTRGIETQYF	.	.	TRBV5-1	TRBJ2-5
TGTGCCAGCAGCTTAGGCGTGTATCGGCTAGCGGGGGAATTTGAGACCCAGTACTTC	CASSLGVYRLAGEFETQYF	few	TRBD2	TRBV13	TRBJ2-5
TGTGCCAGCAGTACTTCCACAGATACGCAGTATTTT	CASSTSTDTQYF	few	.	TRBV19	TRBJ2-3
TGCAGCGTTATTAGCGGGAGGGCCACAGATACGCAGTATTTT	CSVISGRATDTQYF	.	TRBD2	TRBV29-1	TRBJ2-3
TGCAGTGCTAGACATCCGACCCAGGGGGGTGAAAAACTGTTTTTT	CSARHPTQGGEKLFF	.	TRBD1	TRBV20-1	TRBJ1-4